Reported below is one TCR beta chain. Trimming removed 10 bases from V and 1 base from J; junction bases left unmatched: 3. The CDR3 extends over 13 amino acids. Germline V lookup: CDR1 SEHNR, CDR2 FQNEAQ (reference sequence). These data are taken from a study of T-cell memory formation after mild COVID-19. About the research overall: Most TCR clusters belonged to a single donor.

Each CDR3 protein gets one entry after TCRdb re-called the 5' RACE reads with MiXCR. Of about 270,000 distinct CDR3 sequences listed, just over 15% were seen once; the top ten hold around 2%. This receptor was obtained from an adult woman who had mild COVID-19 (a few samples of this study predate the infection). Cell type and time point are not known. The sequencing input was PBMCs or a T cell subset sorted from them (not recorded which). The V call is TRBV7-9, the J call TRBJ2-3, with 9 bases that match TRBD2. The CDR3 DNA follows: TGTGCCATCAGGACTAGCGGCACAGATACGCAGTATTTT. It is translated as CAIRTSGTDTQYF.